Given below is one T cell receptor (beta chain) in context. Its antigen is not yet known. No qualities accompany the bases; no much larger clone lies one base away. In the prospective study, participants were roughly 18 to 95 years old, resided in fewer than 25 geographic areas of the United States, and were enrolled through a virtual design. Cohort assignment in the prospective study relied on participant-reported clinical history from a screening survey and a study questionnaire. Recovered participants in ImmuneRACE Cohort 3 were defined by two consecutive negative NP/OP PCR tests, clearance by a healthcare professional, or resolution of symptoms. In the prospective study, whole blood, serum and a nasopharyngeal or oropharyngeal swab were collected from each participant by mobile phlebotomists. Prospective study participants could optionally give additional blood draws and questionnaires over a roughly two-month period. Before DNA extraction, prospective study blood samples were shipped either frozen or at room temperature.

The record originates from a study of blood T cell repertoires in COVID-19 (TCRdb year 2020). Regarding the research as a whole: The collaborator samples originated in the United States, Italy and Spain and spanned the acute and convalescent phases of COVID-19. Where available, HLA class I and class II types were taken from metadata supplied by the sample provider and were not determined by assay-based typing. Nearly every sample came with metadata listing a de-identified subject ID, COVID-19 status, age in years and sex. Deeply sampled blood TCRbeta repertoires from subjects exposed to, actively infected with, or recovered from COVID-19 were included in the dataset. The repertoires were released in a freely available public database meant as a resource for research on the immune response to SARS-CoV-2. The material from the prospective study consisted of cDNA or gDNA derived from T cells, B-cell-depleted T cells, or PBMCs. The samples were drawn from the first 160 participants of the ongoing ImmuneRACE study and from about 1,200 subjects provided by 6 global collaborators.

General conclusions and limits of the study: The quantity of clinical and demographic metadata differed by source and by participant and was supplied without curation.

The immunoSEQ Assay, a bias-controlled multiplex PCR, was used to amplify TCRbeta CDR3 regions from genomic DNA. The source study handled its data this way. The number of nucleated cells in each sample was estimated from the amplification of reference gene primers within the assay. To quantify the absolute abundance of each unique TCRbeta CDR3 rearrangement, sequence reads were collapsed and filtered. For each sample, productive Simpson clonality was calculated as the square root of Simpson's diversity index across productive rearrangements. TCRdb took over this immuneACCESS table, retaining in-frame rearrangements with V and J assigned. Such tables are incomplete; in checked studies, under half of the missing clones stem from an unresolved V gene, and the remainder is unexplained. From that table come the V and J calls and clone size; the DNA was used to work out D and trimming. Recorded for this sample are about 130,000 clones; about four fifths of them occurred a single time. Together, the top ten hold roughly 9.2% of the sample.

The specimen was PBMCs or T cells enriched from blood (not recorded which). The sequence was obtained from a man between 45 and 60 years old who had recovered from COVID-19.

The CDR3 here reads CASSESEGGNQPQHF. The nucleotides read TGTGCCAGCAGTGAATCGGAGGGGGGGAATCAGCCCCAGCATTTT. The sequence is built from TRBV2 and TRBJ1-5; TRBD1 could be the D gene, as 6 bases match. CDR1 SNHLY and CDR2 FYNNEI are derived from the germline V gene. V sheds 2 bases and J sheds 4 bases, leaving 12 bases between their ends. The cysteine opens and the phenylalanine closes a CDR3 of 15 amino acids. Solely the CDR3 DNA is kept, with 45 bases framed from the first base.